These 22 T cell receptor beta chains came from one sample sequenced in a study of CD4 T cells in relation to SARS-CoV-2 and coronaviruses. CD4+ T cells from unexposed donors were obtained before the COVID-19 pandemic (2011-2018). Some clones are missing from TCRdb's copy, which holds only in-frame ones; the method was immunoSEQ multiplex PCR. The sample has some 68,000 clones, 93% seen once. The sample consisted of naive CD4+ T cells from PBMCs. Subset here: naive CD4+ T cells isolated by negative enrichment. The origin of the receptors is a human donor in good health.

The CDR3 DNA is TGCGCCAGCAGCTTAACAGGGGTCACCTACGAGCAGTACTTC. Its protein product is CASSLTGVTYEQYF. This rearrangement joins TRBV5-1 to TRBJ2-7; 7 bases agree with TRBD1. The CDR3 is made up of 14 amino acids. V was pared by 2 bases and J by 2 bases, with 4 bases of the junction left unmatched. CDR1 and CDR2 from the germline V gene are SGHRS and YFSETQ.

The chain couples TRBV6-5 to TRBJ2-5; tentatively, D is TRBD2 (5 bases). Germline CDR1 is MNHEY and CDR2 is SVGAGI. This CDR3 is built from 14 residues. Between the trimmed V and J ends, which lost 4 bases and 3 bases, there was a span of 12 bases. CDR3 region: CASSLLRGKETQYF. The CDR3 nucleotides are TGTGCCAGCAGTTTACTTCGGGGTAAAGAGACCCAGTACTTC.

The J gene is TRBJ1-4, the V gene TRBV6-6; no clear D. Trimming shortened V by 7 bases and J by 0 bases, and 12 bases separated the two germline ends. Germline V CDR1 and CDR2: MNHNY, SVGAGI (reference sequence). The CDR3 consists of 15 residues. The DNA of the CDR3 is TGTGCCAGCAACCCCTCACAGTCAACTAATGAAAAACTGTTTTTT. Translation: CASNPSQSTNEKLFF.

The gene calls are TRBV7-9 and TRBJ2-5; TRBD2 is a possible D gene (6 bases). Trimming pared 7 bases from V and 5 bases from J, leaving 11 bases between. In germline, CDR1 is SEHNR, CDR2 FQNEAQ (reference sequence). This CDR3 is 12 amino acids long. The CDR3 loop is CASTPGDETQYF. The CDR3 DNA follows: TGTGCCAGCACGCCGGGGGACGAGACCCAGTACTTC.

The chain links TRBV5-1 to TRBJ2-3; D remains unclear. There are 15 residues in the CDR3. With 3 bases removed from V and 3 bases from J, the gap between germline ends came to 14 bases. CDR1 SGHRS and CDR2 YFSETQ come from the germline V gene. The CDR3, as DNA: TGCGCCAGCAGCTATCTACTTTTATCGACAGATACGCAGTATTTT. It specifies CASSYLLLSTDTQYF.

V and J are TRBV28 and TRBJ1-1, with D uncertain. Trimming cost V 5 bases and J 12 bases, with 16 bases left between them. The germline CDR1 and CDR2 sequences are MDHEN and SYDVKM. CDR3 length: 12 residues. The CDR3 protein is CASSLPGFPSFF. The CDR3 DNA reads TGTGCCAGCAGTCTTCCGGGATTCCCTTCTTTCTTT.

Only a few counts were recorded for this clone. The chain employs TRBV6-5 and TRBJ2-3; no clear D gene. V was pared by 2 bases and J by 2 bases, with 8 bases between. Germline lookup yields CDR1 MNHEY and CDR2 SVGAGI. This CDR3 is 14 amino acids long. DNA for the CDR3: TGTGCCAGCAGTTACGCCAGTCCCACAGATACGCAGTATTTT. Amino acid sequence: CASSYASPTDTQYF.

The rearrangement joins TRBV5-1 to TRBJ2-6, with D possibly called TRBD1 or TRBD2 (5 bases each). Germline V gives CDR1 SGHRS, CDR2 YFSETQ. V lost 0 bases, J lost 1 base, and 8 bases lay in between. This CDR3 spans 16 amino acids. The chain's CDR3 is CASSLARESGANVLTF. The DNA for the CDR3 is TGCGCCAGCAGCTTGGCCAGGGAGTCTGGGGCCAACGTCCTGACTTTC.

The V gene is TRBV6-1, the J gene TRBJ1-6; 7 nucleotides line up with TRBD1. This CDR3 is built from 17 residues. V was clipped by 4 bases and J by 0 bases; unmatched bases: 6. The germline V gene has CDR1 MNHNS and CDR2 SASEGT. This CDR3 reads CASSGGQTSSYNSPLHF. CDR3 nucleotides: TGTGCCAGCAGTGGGGGACAGACCAGCTCCTATAATTCACCCCTCCACTTT.

This rearrangement joins TRBV20-1 to TRBJ2-7; TRBD2 matches 9 bases. This CDR3 contains 15 residues. The V gene's germline CDR1 is DFQATT and CDR2 SNEGSKA (reference sequence). Trimming at V came to 3 bases and at J to 3 bases, leaving 9 bases not matched to a gene. The chain's CDR3 is CSASAGGGAGYEQYF. CDR3 nucleotides: TGCAGTGCTAGTGCTGGCGGGGGGGCGGGCTACGAGCAGTACTTC.

The chain employs TRBV18 and TRBJ2-2; TRBD1 agrees at 8 bases. The ends lost 6 bases at V and 2 bases at J; junction bases unmatched: 5. Germline CDR1 reads KGHSH; CDR2 reads LQKENI. The CDR3 consists of 15 residues. CDR3 in DNA: TGTGCCAGCTCTTTGGACAGGGCTAACACCGGGGAGCTGTTTTTT. Protein: CASSLDRANTGELFF. Using reference TRBV18 and TRBJ2-2 for the parts outside the CDR3, the full variable domain is NAGVMQNPRHLVRRRGQEARLRCSPMKGHSHVYWYRQLPEEGLKFMVYLQKENIIDESGMPKERFSAEFPKEGPSILRIQQVVRGDSAAYFCASSLDRANTGELFFGEGSRLTVL.

The chain recombines TRBV28 with TRBJ1-5; TRBD1 is a possible D gene (6 bases). The CDR3 has 14 residues. V lost 10 bases and J lost 4, with 17 bases in between. Germline CDR1 and CDR2: MDHEN and SYDVKM. The CDR3 here is CATQWGADNQPQHF. The CDR3 nucleotides are TGTGCCACCCAGTGGGGGGCTGATAATCAGCCCCAGCATTTT.

V and J are TRBV5-1 and TRBJ1-1; the D gene is possibly TRBD1 (5 bases). The CDR3 has 13 amino acids. The germline CDR1 and CDR2 sequences are SGHRS and YFSETQ. The V end lost 0 bases, the J end lost 4 bases, and 7 bases lay between the germline ends. For the CDR3, the DNA is TGCGCCAGCAGCTTGGCTCAGGGCACTGAAGCTTTCTTT. Encoded protein: CASSLAQGTEAFF.

The chain uses TRBV5-1 and TRBJ2-3; D unresolved. The CDR3 consists of 14 residues. Germline V gene data show CDR1 as SGHRS and CDR2 as YFSETQ. V was pared by 3 bases and J by 1 base, with 9 bases between. CDR3 in DNA: TGCGCCAGCAGCTCCCGGAGCGGCACAGATACGCAGTATTTT. It specifies CASSSRSGTDTQYF.

The chain uses TRBV19 and TRBJ2-1; a possible D gene is TRBD2 (6 bases). Trimming stripped 7 bases from V and 7 bases from J, with 23 bases between. Germline V gene sequence: CDR1 LNHDA, CDR2 SQIVND (reference sequence). The length of the CDR3 is 16 residues. As DNA, the CDR3 is TGTGCCAGTAACATAGGGCGGAGGGGCCCCCTAAATGAGCAGTTCTTC. Its translation is CASNIGRRGPLNEQFF.

The genes are TRBV19 and TRBJ1-4, with 7 positions matching TRBD1. The CDR3 runs to 16 residues. Per germline, CDR1 LNHDA and CDR2 SQIVND (reference sequence). V shed 3 bases and J 4 bases; nucleotides not matched to a gene: 8. In nucleotides, the CDR3 is TGTGCCAGTAGTATGGTGTCAGGGGGAAATAATGAAAAACTGTTTTTT. It specifies CASSMVSGGNNEKLFF.

V is TRBV6-6 and J is TRBJ1-1, with a weak D call TRBD1 (6 bases). CDR1 and CDR2 (germline): MNHNY, SVGAGI (reference sequence). V was trimmed by 2 bases and J by 6 bases, leaving 7 bases between them. The CDR3 loop spans 12 amino acids. The CDR3 DNA is TGTGCCAGCAGTTACGAGGGGGCTGAAGCTTTCTTT. Its protein product is CASSYEGAEAFF.

The chain carries TRBV6-2 or TRBV6-3 and TRBJ2-1; D possibly corresponds to TRBD1 (6 bases). Trimming took off 2 bases at V and 8 bases at J, with 10 bases between the two ends. The CDR3 sequence is 13 residues long. Germline V lookup: CDR1 MNHEY, CDR2 SVGEGT. CDR3 in amino acids: CASSYSRGYEQFF. Written as DNA, the CDR3 is TGTGCCAGCAGTTACAGCAGGGGATATGAGCAGTTCTTC.

This chain connects TRBV5-1 to TRBJ1-2, with a tentative D call TRBD1 (6 bases). The CDR3 is 14 amino acids. The germline V and J ends were trimmed by 1 base and 0 bases, with 7 bases remaining between them. The germline CDR1 and CDR2 sequences are SGHRS and YFSETQ. CDR3 nucleotides: TGCGCCAGCAGCTTGTACAGGGCTAACTATGGCTACACCTTC. Amino acid sequence: CASSLYRANYGYTF.

This chain uses TRBV14 with TRBJ2-7, with TRBD1 matching over 7 bases. The length of the CDR3 is 17 residues. Losses at the gene ends were 0 bases for V and 0 bases for J; bases not matched to a gene: 8. CDR1 is SGHDN, CDR2 FVKESK, per germline. CDR3 protein: CASSQEKRGLGSYEQYF. Here the CDR3 DNA reads TGTGCCAGCAGCCAAGAGAAGAGGGGGCTCGGCTCCTACGAGCAGTACTTC.

The rearrangement joins TRBV11-2 to TRBJ2-3; 11 bases are shared with TRBD2. The CDR3 length is 16 residues. J was trimmed by 4 bases and V by 5 bases; bases with no gene match: 8. Germline CDR1 reads SGHAT; CDR2 reads FQNNGV. The CDR3 DNA follows: TGTGCCAGCAGCCCTCGACTAGCGGGGATTTCAGATACGCAGTATTTT. It translates to CASSPRLAGISDTQYF.

The CDR3 sequence is CASSPPRTYSYEQYF. The CDR3 region has the DNA TGTGCCAGCTCACCGCCTAGGACGTACTCCTACGAGCAGTACTTC. This chain joins TRBV18 and TRBJ2-7; D call uncertain. The germline V gene encodes CDR1 KGHSH and CDR2 LQKENI. V was pared by 3 bases and J by 0 bases, with 12 bases between. The CDR3 sequence is 15 residues long.